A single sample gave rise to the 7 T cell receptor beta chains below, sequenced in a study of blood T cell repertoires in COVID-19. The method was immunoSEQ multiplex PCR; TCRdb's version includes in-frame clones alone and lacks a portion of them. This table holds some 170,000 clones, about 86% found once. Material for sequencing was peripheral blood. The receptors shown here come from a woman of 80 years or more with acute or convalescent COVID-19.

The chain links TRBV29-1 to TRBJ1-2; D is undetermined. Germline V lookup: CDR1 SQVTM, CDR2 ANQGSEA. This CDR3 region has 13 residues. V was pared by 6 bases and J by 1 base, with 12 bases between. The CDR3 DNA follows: TGCAGCGTCCATCGGCGGGGTAACTATGGCTACACCTTC. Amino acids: CSVHRRGNYGYTF.

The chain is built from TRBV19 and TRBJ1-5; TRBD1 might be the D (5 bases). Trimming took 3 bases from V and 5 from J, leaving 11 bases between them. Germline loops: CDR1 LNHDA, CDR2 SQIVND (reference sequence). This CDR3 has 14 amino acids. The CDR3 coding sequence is TGTGCCAGTAGTATGTCGCAGGGCCATCAGCCCCAGCATTTT. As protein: CASSMSQGHQPQHF.

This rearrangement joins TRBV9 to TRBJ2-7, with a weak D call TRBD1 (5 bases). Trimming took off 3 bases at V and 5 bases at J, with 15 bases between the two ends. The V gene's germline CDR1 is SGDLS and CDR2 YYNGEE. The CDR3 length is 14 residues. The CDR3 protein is CASSARPLGDEQYF. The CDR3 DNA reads TGTGCCAGCAGCGCCCGGCCCCTAGGGGACGAGCAGTACTTC.

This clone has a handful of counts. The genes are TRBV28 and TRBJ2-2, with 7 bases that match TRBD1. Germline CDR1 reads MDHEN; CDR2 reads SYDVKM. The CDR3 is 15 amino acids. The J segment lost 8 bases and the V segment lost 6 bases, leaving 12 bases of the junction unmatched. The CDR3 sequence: CASSIPGGRKGELFF. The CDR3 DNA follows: TGTGCCAGCAGCATTCCAGGGGGACGGAAAGGGGAGCTGTTTTTT.

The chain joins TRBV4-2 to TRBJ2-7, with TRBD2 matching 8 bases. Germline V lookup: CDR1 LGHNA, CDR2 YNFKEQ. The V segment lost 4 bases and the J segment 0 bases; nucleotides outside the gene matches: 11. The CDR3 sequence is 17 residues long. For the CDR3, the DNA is TGTGCCAGCAGCCCAACCTCGGGGCGGGGGGTCTCCTACGAGCAGTACTTC. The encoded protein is CASSPTSGRGVSYEQYF.

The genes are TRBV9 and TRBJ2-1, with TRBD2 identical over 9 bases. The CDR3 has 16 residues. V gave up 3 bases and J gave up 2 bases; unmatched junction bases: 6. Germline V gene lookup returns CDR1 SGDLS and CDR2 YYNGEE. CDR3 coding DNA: TGTGCCAGCAGCGGGGCTAGCGGGGTAACCTACAATGAGCAGTTCTTC. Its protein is CASSGASGVTYNEQFF.

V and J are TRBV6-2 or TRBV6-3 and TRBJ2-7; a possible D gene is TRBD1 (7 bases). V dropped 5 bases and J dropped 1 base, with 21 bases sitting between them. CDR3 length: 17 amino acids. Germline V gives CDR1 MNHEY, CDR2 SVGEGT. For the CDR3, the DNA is TGTGCCAGCAGTGCGGGACAGCAACGGCTGACTTCCTACGAGCAGTACTTC. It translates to CASSAGQQRLTSYEQYF.